Following are 18 T cell receptor beta chains from one sample sequenced in a study of T cells in Graves' hyperthyroidism and ophthalmopathy. Amplification yielded TCR beta CDR3 regions, with RNA transcripts as the source. Researchers ran a first-round RT-PCR on the TCR CDR3 using the HTBI primer set. TCRdb redid the calling of the multiplex PCR reads with MiXCR, one entry per CDR3 protein. This table has about 290,000 distinct CDR3 sequences, roughly 15% appearing once. The sample consisted of blood. The receptors come from a woman aged 45 to 65 with Graves' hyperthyroidism that later progressed to Graves' ophthalmopathy.

This clonotype was recorded at least ten times. V and J are TRBV5-1 and TRBJ2-7; D remains ambiguous. V lost 4 bases to trimming and J lost 6 bases, with 8 bases between them. The CDR3 totals 11 residues. Germline V gene data show CDR1 as SGHRS and CDR2 as YFSETQ. As DNA, the CDR3 is TGCGCCAGCAGCACCCGAGGCGAGCAGTACTTC. It yields the protein CASSTRGEQYF.

A few counts support this clonotype. The chain has TRBV7-2 and TRBJ2-1; D might be TRBD1 or TRBD2, each matching 6 bases. Trimming cost V 4 bases and J 7 bases, with 17 bases left between them. The CDR3 is 15 amino acids. Germline loops: CDR1 SGHTA, CDR2 FQGNSA. CDR3 sequence reads: CASSSIPGGTNEQFF. The CDR3 bases are TGTGCCAGCAGCTCCATTCCCGGGGGCACTAATGAGCAGTTCTTC.

This clonotype has at least ten counts. The chain carries TRBV3-1 and TRBJ2-1; D may be TRBD2 (6 bases). The V end was cut by 4 bases, the J end by 8 bases, with 12 bases between. CDR3 length: 13 amino acids. Germline CDR1 reads LGHDT; CDR2 reads YNNKEL (reference sequence). The CDR3, as DNA: TGTGCCAGCAGCCTTAGCGGTTATGATGAGCAGTTCTTC. Encoded protein: CASSLSGYDEQFF.

In its sample, this clonotype was seen many times. The rearrangement uses TRBV2 and TRBJ1-1, with D possibly matching TRBD1 (5 bases). V was shortened by 10 bases and J by 1 base, with 19 bases between the two germline ends. The V gene's germline CDR1 is SNHLY and CDR2 FYNNEI. The CDR3 totals 15 residues. The CDR3 spells CAKSGHAGRNTEAFF. Written as DNA, the CDR3 is TGTGCCAAGTCAGGACATGCCGGACGGAACACTGAAGCTTTCTTT.

This clonotype was seen at least ten times. As DNA, the CDR3 is TGTGCCAGCAGCGTAGTGGAGAACACTGAAGCTTTCTTT. Translated: CASSVVENTEAFF. The chain is built from TRBV2 and TRBJ1-1; D is ambiguous. Between the trimmed V and J ends, which lost 6 bases and 1 base, there was a span of 9 bases. CDR1 SNHLY and CDR2 FYNNEI come from the germline V gene. The CDR3 loop spans 13 amino acids.

This clonotype was found many times. The J gene is TRBJ2-3, the V gene TRBV28; 8 bases align to TRBD1. From germline, CDR1 is MDHEN and CDR2 SYDVKM. V shed 5 bases, J shed 1 base, and the junction held 8 bases outside the gene matches. The CDR3 consists of 16 residues. This CDR3 is CASSPDWTGRTDTQYF. The CDR3, as DNA: TGTGCCAGCAGTCCTGATTGGACAGGGCGCACAGATACGCAGTATTTT.

This clonotype occurred many times. V and J are TRBV6-1 and TRBJ1-2, with 7 bases that match TRBD1. The CDR3 covers 12 residues. The germline V gene has CDR1 MNHNS and CDR2 SASEGT. V lost 6 bases to trimming and J lost 6 bases; unmatched junction nucleotides: 4. The CDR3 is CASRRGQDGYTF. CDR3 DNA sequence: TGTGCCAGCAGAAGGGGGCAGGATGGCTACACCTTC.

The sample holds many counts of this clonotype. The chain recombines TRBV9 with TRBJ2-7; 13 nucleotides align to TRBD2. V lost 4 bases and J lost 0; bases outside the gene matches: 4. Looked up from germline, CDR1 is SGDLS and CDR2 is YYNGEE. The CDR3 has 16 residues. CDR3 sequence (DNA): TGTGCCAGCAGCCCGGGACTAGCGGGGTACTCCTACGAGCAGTACTTC. It is translated as CASSPGLAGYSYEQYF. The variable domain in full, completed from reference TRBV9 and TRBJ2-7, reads DSGVTQTPKHLITATGQRVTLRCSPRSGDLSVYWYQQSLDQGLQFLIQYYNGEERAKGNILERFSAQQFPDLHSELNLSSLELGDSALYFCASSPGLAGYSYEQYFGPGTRLTVT.

The chain combines TRBV28 with TRBJ1-5, with 7 bases lining up with TRBD1. Germline lookup yields CDR1 MDHEN and CDR2 SYDVKM. The CDR3 sequence is 14 residues long. Trimming cost V 2 bases and J 11 bases; bases outside gene matches: 9. DNA for the CDR3: TGTGCCAGCAGTTTACAGGGGGGGCCGGAGACCCAGCATTTT. Protein sequence: CASSLQGGPETQHF.

This clonotype was observed many times. The rearrangement joins TRBV28 to TRBJ2-7; no definite D call. This CDR3 has 12 residues. V lost 2 bases, J lost 0 bases, and 2 bases lay in between. The germline V gene encodes CDR1 MDHEN and CDR2 SYDVKM. The CDR3 coding sequence is TGTGCCAGCAGTTTAGTCTCCTACGAGCAGTACTTC. The encoded protein is CASSLVSYEQYF.

This clonotype was seen many times. This chain joins TRBV6-1 and TRBJ1-4; possible D gene TRBD1, 6 bases. Looked up from germline, CDR1 is MNHNS and CDR2 is SASEGT. The CDR3 extends over 16 amino acids. Between the trimmed V and J ends, which lost 6 bases and 4 bases, there was a span of 18 bases. This CDR3 reads CASRTGRGQINEKLFF. CDR3 nucleotide sequence: TGTGCCAGCAGGACCGGGCGGGGGCAAATTAATGAAAAACTGTTTTTT.

Ten or more counts support this clonotype. This chain joins TRBV11-1 and TRBJ2-5; 12 nucleotides match TRBD2. The CDR3 extends over 16 amino acids. V gave up 3 bases and J gave up 3 bases; unmatched junction bases: 5. Per the germline V gene, CDR1 is SGHAT and CDR2 is FQDESV (reference sequence). DNA for the CDR3: TGTGCCAGCAGCTTCGCTAGCGGGAGGGCCGAAGAGACCCAGTACTTC. It codes for CASSFASGRAEETQYF.

This clonotype was seen only a few times. The junction does not match germline at one end; this may be a read error. The rearrangement joins TRBV6-5 to TRBJ2-4, with 8 bases matching TRBD1. CDR3 size: 12 residues. In germline, CDR1 is MNHEY, CDR2 SVGAGI. This CDR3 reads CVSTLQGELQYF. CDR3 sequence (DNA): TGTGTCAGCACTTTACAGGGGGAACTTCAGTACTTC.

This clonotype was seen repeatedly, ten times or more. CDR3 nucleotide sequence: TGTGCCAGCAGATACGCAGGGGGGGACAGGTTGATTTACGAGCAGTACTTC. It yields the protein CASRYAGGDRLIYEQYF. V and J are TRBV12-3 or TRBV12-4 and TRBJ2-7, with D perhaps TRBD1 (8 bases). Trimming left V 6 bases short and J 4 bases short, with 25 bases between. The CDR3 totals 17 residues.

This clonotype was seen a handful of times. The chain carries TRBV6-4 and TRBJ2-7; D possibly corresponds to TRBD2 (6 bases). Trimming took 11 bases from V and 2 from J, leaving 19 bases between them. Germline CDR1 MRHNA, CDR2 SNTAGT. The CDR3 sequence is 14 residues long. CDR3 loop: CAPGGGDPAYEQYF. CDR3 sequence (DNA): TGTGCCCCCGGAGGAGGGGACCCCGCCTACGAGCAGTACTTC.

The chain has TRBV3-1 and TRBJ2-3, with D unresolved. Germline CDR1 is LGHDT and CDR2 is YNNKEL (reference sequence). The CDR3 totals 14 residues. V was cut by 7 bases and J by 2 bases, with 13 bases left in between. The CDR3 sequence: CASNPRMDTDTQYF. CDR3 nucleotide sequence: TGTGCCAGCAACCCTAGAATGGACACAGATACGCAGTATTTT.

Worth noting for this clonotype: One end of the junction fails to match germline, which may point to a read error. V and J are TRBV6-4 and TRBJ2-3, with unresolved D. The length of the CDR3 is 13 residues. Germline V gene sequence: CDR1 MRHNA, CDR2 SNTAGT. CDR3 amino acids: CASSDSPTDTRYF. In DNA, the CDR3 is TGTGCCAGCAGTGACTCGCCAACAGATACGCGGTATTTT.

This chain connects TRBV28 to TRBJ2-3; 11 bases match TRBD2. V lost 5 bases, J lost 0 bases, and 13 bases stayed unmatched. From germline, CDR1 is MDHEN and CDR2 SYDVKM. The CDR3 is 19 amino acids. CDR3 coding DNA: TGTGCCAGCAGTCCGGCCCTGGGGACTAGCGGAATCAGCACAGATACGCAGTATTTT. Translated, it gives CASSPALGTSGISTDTQYF.